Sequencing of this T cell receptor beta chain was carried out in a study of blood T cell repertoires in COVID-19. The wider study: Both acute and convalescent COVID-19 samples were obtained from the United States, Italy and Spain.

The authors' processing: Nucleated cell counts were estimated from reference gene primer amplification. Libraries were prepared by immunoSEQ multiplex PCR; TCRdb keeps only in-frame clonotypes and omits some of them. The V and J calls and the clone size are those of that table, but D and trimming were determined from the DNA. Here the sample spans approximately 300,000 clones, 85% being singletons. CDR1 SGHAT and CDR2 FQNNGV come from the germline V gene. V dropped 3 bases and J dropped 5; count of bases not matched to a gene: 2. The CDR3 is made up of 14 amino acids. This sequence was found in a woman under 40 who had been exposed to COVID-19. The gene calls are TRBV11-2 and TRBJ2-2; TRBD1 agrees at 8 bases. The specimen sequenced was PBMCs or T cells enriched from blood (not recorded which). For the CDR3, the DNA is TGTGCCAGCAGCTTCAACAGGGGGACCGGGGAGCTGTTTTTT. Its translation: CASSFNRGTGELFF. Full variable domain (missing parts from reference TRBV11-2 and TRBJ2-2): EAGVAQSPRYKIIEKRQSVAFWCNPISGHATLYWYQQILGQGPKLLIQFQNNGVVDDSQLPKDRFSAERLKGVDSTLKIQPAKLEDSAVYLCASSFNRGTGELFFGEGSRLTVL.